The T cell receptor (beta chain) under discussion was sequenced for a study of CD8+ T cells in alopecia areata. Study in general: Tofacitinib administration to treated patients was oral, at 5 to 10 mg twice daily. A 6-month period off drug followed tofacitinib, which lasted 6 to 18 months. Study observations and caveats: More clonal than normal scalp was lesional scalp, particularly alopecia totalis/universalis.

RNA extraction and reverse transcription yielded cDNA as sequencing template. Sequencing was performed with immunoSEQ multiplex PCR; in TCRdb, only in-frame clones are kept and a portion is missing. The repertoire holds 110,000 to 150,000 clones, with roughly 53% as singletons. Worth noting for this clone: The antigen is undetermined.

This CDR3 is built from 14 residues. The V gene's germline CDR1 is SGHAT and CDR2 FQNNGV. Losses at the gene ends were 5 bases for V and 10 bases for J; bases not matched to a gene: 7. The sample consisted of CD4+ T cells sorted from blood, taken at week 0. This TCR was sampled from a human donor with alopecia areata. The rearrangement uses TRBV11-2 and TRBJ1-6; the match to TRBD1 covers 8 bases. CDR3: CASSQTGVYSPLHF. The CDR3, as DNA: TGTGCCAGCAGCCAGACAGGGGTTTACTCACCCCTCCACTTT. Filled out from reference TRBV11-2 and TRBJ1-6, the complete variable domain reads EAGVAQSPRYKIIEKRQSVAFWCNPISGHATLYWYQQILGQGPKLLIQFQNNGVVDDSQLPKDRFSAERLKGVDSTLKIQPAKLEDSAVYLCASSQTGVYSPLHFGNGTRLTVT.